Listed here is a single TCR beta chain. Generated by immunoSEQ multiplex PCR, the TCRdb table keeps only in-frame clones and is missing some. This table holds 60,000 to 75,000 clones, over 70% found once. This record belongs to a study of pediatric ulcerative colitis. In germline, CDR1 is SGHVS, CDR2 FNYEAQ. V lost 0 bases to trimming and J lost 5 bases, with 16 bases between them. This CDR3 is built from 16 residues. The origin of this receptor is a boy aged 5-17 years with moderate ulcerative colitis. The gene calls are TRBV7-6 and TRBJ2-5; D is perhaps TRBD1 (6 bases). The specimen sequenced was blood. CDR3 loop: CASSLAPGATSETQYF. Here the CDR3 DNA reads TGTGCCAGCAGCTTAGCCCCAGGGGCGACCAGTGAGACCCAGTACTTC.